Presented here are 26 T cell receptor beta chains from one specimen sequenced in a study of blood T cell repertoires in COVID-19. TCRdb's copy holds only in-frame clones and misses some; the assay was immunoSEQ multiplex PCR. The sample consists of some 220,000 clones, roughly nine tenths of them appearing once. The sequencing sample was made of peripheral blood. All receptors come from a woman aged 18-30 years who had recovered from COVID-19.

The chain has TRBV19 and TRBJ1-1; D not resolved. Germline V gene data show CDR1 as LNHDA and CDR2 as SQIVND (reference sequence). This CDR3 contains 12 residues. The V end lost 4 bases, the J end lost 4 bases, and 7 bases lay between the germline ends. DNA of the CDR3: TGTGCCAGTAGTAAGTCGGGCACTGAAGCTTTCTTT. Translated, it gives CASSKSGTEAFF.

V gene TRBV5-6 combines with J gene TRBJ1-5; unclear D gene. With 2 bases removed from V and 7 bases from J, the gap between germline ends came to 13 bases. CDR1 is SGHDT, CDR2 YYEEEE, per germline. This CDR3 has 14 amino acids. CDR3 coding DNA: TGTGCCAGCAGCTTTGGAGGGTTTGAGCAGCCCCAGCATTTT. It encodes CASSFGGFEQPQHF.

The chain carries TRBV30 and TRBJ2-3, with D tentatively TRBD2 (6 bases). With 0 bases removed from V and 2 bases from J, the gap between germline ends came to 9 bases. This CDR3 is 14 amino acids long. CDR1 GTSNPN and CDR2 SVGIG come from the germline V gene (reference sequence). The CDR3 bases are TGTGCCTGGAGTGTTAGCGGCGCCACAGATACGCAGTATTTT. It specifies CAWSVSGATDTQYF.

This chain links TRBV4-3 with TRBJ2-7; 7 bases fit TRBD2. Losses at the gene ends were 0 bases for V and 3 bases for J; bases not matched to a gene: 11. The CDR3 runs to 17 residues. The germline CDR1 and CDR2 sequences are LGHNA and YSLEER. CDR3 DNA sequence: TGCGCCAGCAGCCAAGAAACTTGGCGGGGCGGGAGCTACGAGCAGTACTTC. Protein sequence: CASSQETWRGGSYEQYF.

In its sample, this clone was seen many times. This rearrangement joins TRBV7-9 to TRBJ1-4, with D uncertain. Between the trimmed V and J ends, which lost 1 base and 11 bases, there was a span of 11 bases. Germline CDR1 SEHNR, CDR2 FQNEAQ (reference sequence). The length of the CDR3 is 13 residues. The CDR3 DNA reads TGTGCCAGCAGCTTAGGGGGAGGATCCAAACTGTTTTTT. This gives the protein CASSLGGGSKLFF. Supplemented by reference TRBV7-9 and TRBJ1-4, the full variable domain reads DTGVSQNPRHKITKRGQNVTFRCDPISEHNRLYWYRQTLGQGPEFLTYFQNEAQLEKSRLLSDRFSAERPKGSFSTLEIQRTEQGDSAMYLCASSLGGGSKLFFGSGTQLSVL.

This rearrangement joins TRBV6-2 or TRBV6-3 to TRBJ2-7; 7 bases line up with TRBD2. This CDR3 region has 16 residues. Losses at the gene ends were 5 bases for V and 2 bases for J; bases not matched to a gene: 12. Germline V lookup: CDR1 MNHEY, CDR2 SVGEGT. CDR3 amino acids: CASSKPQTLAAYEQYF. For the CDR3, the DNA is TGTGCCAGCAGTAAACCCCAAACCCTAGCGGCCTACGAGCAGTACTTC.

The J gene is TRBJ1-1, the V gene TRBV7-9; 7 positions match TRBD1. The V and J ends lost 5 bases and 1 base, in that order; junction bases with no gene match: 10. The CDR3 length is 16 residues. Germline V gene lookup returns CDR1 SEHNR and CDR2 FQNEAQ (reference sequence). The CDR3 DNA reads TGTGCCAGCAGCCCATGGGACAGCATTAGGAACACTGAAGCTTTCTTT. Translated, it gives CASSPWDSIRNTEAFF.

The chain is built from TRBV28 and TRBJ2-1; TRBD2 matches 7 bases. Germline V gene sequence: CDR1 MDHEN, CDR2 SYDVKM. J was trimmed by 6 bases and V by 5 bases; bases with no gene match: 16. CDR3 length: 17 residues. CDR3 nucleotide sequence: TGTGCCAGCAGTCCGTGGGGGAGGGAGGGCCAAGGCAATGAGCAGTTCTTC. This translates into CASSPWGREGQGNEQFF.

This clone was recorded only once. The chain links TRBV9 to TRBJ1-4; 9 bases are shared with TRBD1. The V gene's germline CDR1 is SGDLS and CDR2 YYNGEE. Losses at the gene ends were 4 bases for V and 8 bases for J; bases not matched to a gene: 6. There are 14 residues in the CDR3. The CDR3 nucleotides are TGTGCCAGCAGCCTGGAGGACAGGGGAGAAAAACTGTTTTTT. Amino acid sequence: CASSLEDRGEKLFF.

This chain joins TRBV12-5 and TRBJ2-5, with 10 nucleotides matching TRBD2. J lost 5 bases, V lost 0 bases, and 3 bases had no gene match. The CDR3 has 15 amino acids. Germline CDR1 is LGHNT and CDR2 is FRNRAP. In nucleotides, the CDR3 is TGTGCTAGTGGTTTGGTAGCGGGAGGGTCGGAGACCCAGTACTTC. This codes for CASGLVAGGSETQYF.

The chain uses TRBV7-6 and TRBJ2-7, with 11 bases that match TRBD2. This CDR3 comprises 15 residues. The germline CDR1 and CDR2 sequences are SGHVS and FNYEAQ. Trimming at V came to 0 bases and at J to 4 bases, leaving 2 bases not matched to a gene. The DNA for the CDR3 is TGTGCCAGCAGCTTAGCGCTAGCGGGAGGTTACGAGCAGTACTTC. As protein: CASSLALAGGYEQYF.

This clone was observed a handful of times. The chain is built from TRBV7-2 and TRBJ1-5; possible D gene TRBD1, 6 bases. The CDR3 length is 13 residues. With 5 bases removed from V and 7 bases from J, the gap between germline ends came to 12 bases. The germline gives CDR1 SGHTA, CDR2 FQGNSA. DNA for the CDR3: TGTGCCAGCAGCGTCAGGGGCCAACAGCCCCAGCATTTT. Translated, it gives CASSVRGQQPQHF.

The V and J genes are TRBV7-9 and TRBJ2-7; D is unclear. The CDR3 spans 11 residues. Between the trimmed V and J ends, which lost 5 bases and 3 bases, there was a span of 5 bases. CDR1 is SEHNR, CDR2 FQNEAQ, per germline (reference sequence). The CDR3 loop is CASSDNYEQYF. The CDR3 DNA is TGTGCCAGCAGCGACAACTACGAGCAGTACTTC.

This clone was counted a single time. The CDR3 sequence: CASSLGQGRAAKNIQYF. The CDR3 DNA follows: TGTGCCAGCAGCTTAGGGCAGGGGCGTGCAGCCAAAAACATTCAGTACTTC. The chain links TRBV7-2 to TRBJ2-4, with D tentatively TRBD1 (6 bases). CDR1 is SGHTA, CDR2 FQGNSA, per germline. The ends were cut back, 1 base at V and 0 bases at J, with 13 bases in the middle. The CDR3 is made up of 17 amino acids.

The chain employs TRBV2 and TRBJ2-5, with TRBD1 identical over 7 bases. Germline V gene data show CDR1 as SNHLY and CDR2 as FYNNEI. The CDR3 length is 15 residues. The ends lost 4 bases at V and 0 bases at J; junction bases unmatched: 5. This CDR3 reads CASSVGTAYQETQYF. CDR3 DNA: TGTGCCAGCAGTGTGGGGACAGCTTACCAAGAGACCCAGTACTTC.

V is TRBV29-1 and J is TRBJ1-2, with D maybe TRBD1 (6 bases). V gave up 0 bases and J gave up 8 bases, with 10 bases separating them. The CDR3 contains 12 residues. Looked up from germline, CDR1 is SQVTM and CDR2 is ANQGSEA. The CDR3 DNA sequence: TGCAGCGTTGAAGATCTCGGGACAGGCTACACCTTC. Translated: CSVEDLGTGYTF.

The chain employs TRBV9 and TRBJ1-1; D is undetermined. From germline, CDR1 is SGDLS and CDR2 YYNGEE. Trimming took off 2 bases at V and 1 base at J, with 9 bases between the two ends. The CDR3 spans 14 residues. In DNA form, the CDR3 reads TGTGCCAGCAGCGTGGGCCCGGAGAACACTGAAGCTTTCTTT. It specifies CASSVGPENTEAFF.

The V call is TRBV25-1, the J call TRBJ1-1; D might be TRBD1 (6 bases). The V gene's germline CDR1 is MGHDK and CDR2 SYGVNS. V was pared by 7 bases and J by 5 bases, with 11 bases between. The CDR3 consists of 12 residues. In DNA form, the CDR3 reads TGTGCCAGCACCGCGAGGGGGACTGAAGCTTTCTTT. Encoded protein: CASTARGTEAFF.

The rearrangement links TRBV19 to TRBJ1-5, with D perhaps matching TRBD1 (5 bases). The CDR3 is made up of 15 amino acids. Trimming took off 3 bases at V and 1 base at J, with 10 bases between the two ends. CDR1 is LNHDA, CDR2 SQIVND, per germline (reference sequence). Here the CDR3 DNA reads TGTGCCAGTAGTATGGCGCGACAGAGCAATCAGCCCCAGCATTTT. Translation: CASSMARQSNQPQHF.

The rearrangement links TRBV19 to TRBJ1-2; the D gene is possibly TRBD1 (6 bases). The ends were cut back, 5 bases at V and 4 bases at J, with 11 bases in the middle. CDR1 is LNHDA, CDR2 SQIVND, per germline (reference sequence). The CDR3 spans 13 residues. CDR3 loop: CASSLQGSYGYTF. CDR3 bases: TGTGCCAGTAGTTTACAGGGCAGCTATGGCTACACCTTC. Supplemented by reference TRBV19 and TRBJ1-2, the full variable domain reads DGGITQSPKYLFRKEGQNVTLSCEQNLNHDAMYWYRQDPGQGLRLIYYSQIVNDFQKGDIAEGYSVSREKKESFPLTVTSAQKNPTAFYLCASSLQGSYGYTFGSGTRLTVV.

V is TRBV7-2 and J is TRBJ2-7; 10 nucleotides line up with TRBD2. J lost 2 bases, V lost 4 bases, and 2 bases had no gene match. The CDR3 loop spans 14 amino acids. Germline CDR1 reads SGHTA; CDR2 reads FQGNSA. CDR3 region: CASSSGTSAYEQYF. Written as DNA, the CDR3 is TGTGCCAGCAGCTCGGGGACTAGCGCCTACGAGCAGTACTTC.

The CDR3 nucleotides read TGTGCCAGCAGCTTATCACTGTGGGGGGATCAGCCCCAGCATTTT. Encoded protein: CASSLSLWGDQPQHF. The chain combines TRBV7-2 with TRBJ1-5; TRBD1 might be the D (5 bases). The CDR3 runs 15 residues. V gave up 2 bases and J gave up 5 bases, with 13 bases separating them. The germline V gene has CDR1 SGHTA and CDR2 FQGNSA.

The chain employs TRBV21-1 and TRBJ2-1; the D call of TRBD2 is as the table states it, not checked on the DNA. TRBV21-1 corresponds to a pseudogene. The CDR3 sequence is 17 residues long. The CDR3 reads CASSSNRMGEAYNEQFF. CDR3 bases: TGTGCCAGCAGCTCAAATAGGATGGGGGAGGCCTACAATGAGCAGTTCTTC.

The gene calls are TRBV7-2 and TRBJ2-4; a possible D gene is TRBD1 (6 bases). Germline V gene sequence: CDR1 SGHTA, CDR2 FQGNSA. V lost 5 bases and J 0 bases, leaving 14 bases between the germline ends. The CDR3 runs 16 residues. The CDR3 protein is CASSPRTAGAKNIQYF. The CDR3 DNA is TGTGCCAGCAGCCCCCGGACAGCCGGAGCCAAAAACATTCAGTACTTC. Full variable domain (outside the CDR3, taken from reference TRBV7-2 and TRBJ2-4): GAGVSQSPSNKVTEKGKDVELRCDPISGHTALYWYRQSLGQGLEFLIYFQGNSAPDKSGLPSDRFSAERTGGSVSTLTIQRTQQEDSAVYLCASSPRTAGAKNIQYFGAGTRLSVL.

This chain links TRBV20-1 with TRBJ1-2, with TRBD1 matching 8 bases. The germline V gene has CDR1 DFQATT and CDR2 SNEGSKA (reference sequence). There are 18 residues in the CDR3. V was clipped by 3 bases and J by 1 base; unmatched bases: 16. CDR3 bases: TGCAGTGCTAGTGGCAGGGGGCTTGGCTCTTATTATAACTATGGCTACACCTTC. Translated, it gives CSASGRGLGSYYNYGYTF.

The chain combines TRBV6-5 with TRBJ2-1; 10 bases line up with TRBD1. V shed 2 bases and J 3 bases; nucleotides not matched to a gene: 4. This CDR3 has 16 amino acids. Germline lookup yields CDR1 MNHEY and CDR2 SVGAGI. CDR3 DNA: TGTGCCAGCAGTTACCTGACAGGGGGCAACTACAATGAGCAGTTCTTC. As protein: CASSYLTGGNYNEQFF.